One sample yielded the 30 T cell receptor beta chains listed below, sequenced in a study of identical twins. TCRdb used MiXCR to reprocess the 5' RACE reads, holding one entry per CDR3 protein. The sample holds 350,000 or so distinct CDR3 sequences, about 12% seen once. In addition, the sample was reused for a study of yellow fever vaccine responses in identical twins.

The specimen sequenced was CD8+ T cells sorted from blood. Receptors originate from a woman aged 18-29 years in good health.

The chain recombines TRBV6-1 with TRBJ1-2, with D perhaps TRBD1 (5 bases). The CDR3 extends over 14 amino acids. Between the trimmed V and J ends, which lost 7 bases and 3 bases, there was a span of 15 bases. Germline V gene lookup returns CDR1 MNHNS and CDR2 SASEGT. The DNA of the CDR3 is TGTGCCAGCAACAACGGACCGGGGGACTATGGCTACACCTTC. Translating it yields CASNNGPGDYGYTF.

This clonotype was seen only a few times. The chain recombines TRBV7-9 with TRBJ2-5; TRBD1 matches 8 bases. CDR3 length: 15 amino acids. CDR1 is SEHNR, CDR2 FQNEAQ, per germline (reference sequence). Trimming took 4 bases from V and 3 from J; bases not matched to a gene: 7. CDR3 DNA: TGTGCCAGCAGCTACCGGGACAGGAGCGAAGAGACCCAGTACTTC. As protein: CASSYRDRSEETQYF.

The V and J genes are TRBV7-9 and TRBJ2-5; D not resolved. The V gene lost 4 bases and the J gene lost 5 bases, with 14 bases spanning the gap. CDR1 and CDR2 from the germline V gene are SEHNR and FQNEAQ (reference sequence). This CDR3 has 14 residues. The CDR3 region has the DNA TGTGCCAGCAGCTCCCCCCGGGCTAAGGAGACCCAGTACTTC. Translation: CASSSPRAKETQYF.

The gene calls are TRBV13 and TRBJ2-7; 13 nucleotides match TRBD2. This CDR3 has 16 residues. V lost 2 bases to trimming and J lost 3 bases; unmatched junction nucleotides: 4. The germline V gene has CDR1 PRHDT and CDR2 FYEKMQ (reference sequence). As DNA, the CDR3 is TGTGCCAGCAGCTTACGGACTAGCGGGAGCTTCTACGAGCAGTACTTC. Amino acid sequence: CASSLRTSGSFYEQYF.

This clonotype was detected ten times or more. The chain is built from TRBV4-1 and TRBJ2-7; D gene ambiguous. Germline V gives CDR1 MGHRA, CDR2 YSYEKL. The CDR3 sequence is 13 residues long. V lost 1 base and J 4 bases, leaving 8 bases between the germline ends. CDR3 in DNA: TGCGCCAGCAGCCAAGGCATAGAATACGAGCAGTACGTC. Amino acids: CASSQGIEYEQYV.

CDR3 coding DNA: TGTGCCAGCAGCTTAGAAGCGGCACCCTACAATGAGCAGTTCTTC. It encodes CASSLEAAPYNEQFF. This chain links TRBV7-2 with TRBJ2-1, with TRBD2 as a possible D gene (5 bases). CDR1 is SGHTA and CDR2 is FQGNSA in the germline V gene. Trimming removed 1 base from V and 2 bases from J, with 9 bases in between. The length of the CDR3 is 15 residues.

V is TRBV15 and J is TRBJ2-7; TRBD1 matches at 8 bases. The CDR3 is 15 amino acids. CDR1 LNHNV and CDR2 YYDKDF come from the germline V gene (reference sequence). The ends lost 5 bases at V and 2 bases at J; junction bases unmatched: 8. In DNA form, the CDR3 reads TGTGCCACCAGCCCTATAGGGGACAGGACCTACGAGCAGTACTTC. This gives the protein CATSPIGDRTYEQYF.

This clonotype was observed a handful of times. The chain recombines TRBV6-4 with TRBJ2-3; D is unclear. V dropped 0 bases and J dropped 3 bases, with 4 bases sitting between them. Germline CDR1 is MRHNA and CDR2 is SNTAGT. The CDR3 length is 13 residues. The CDR3 region has the DNA TGTGCCAGCAGTGACTCGGTTACAGATACGCAGTATTTT. The encoded protein is CASSDSVTDTQYF.

J is TRBJ2-1 and V is TRBV6-5; possibly TRBD1 for D (6 bases). The CDR3 length is 13 residues. Germline loops: CDR1 MNHEY, CDR2 SVGAGI. V was shortened by 0 bases and J by 9 bases, with 9 bases between the two germline ends. Written as DNA, the CDR3 is TGTGCCAGCAGTTACTCTGGGGGCCGTGAGCAGTTCTTC. This codes for CASSYSGGREQFF.

This chain links TRBV7-8 with TRBJ2-7, with D perhaps TRBD1 (6 bases). V lost 5 bases and J lost 4, with 15 bases in between. The CDR3 runs to 14 residues. The germline V gene encodes CDR1 SGHVS and CDR2 FQNEAQ. The CDR3 DNA reads TGTGCCAGCAGCCCCACGGACAGATCTTACGAGCAGTACTTC. Protein product: CASSPTDRSYEQYF.

This clonotype was picked up a small number of times. The chain carries TRBV9 and TRBJ2-1, with D possibly matching TRBD2 (5 bases). CDR3 size: 15 residues. V shed 0 bases and J shed 2 bases, with 9 bases lying between them. The germline CDR1 and CDR2 sequences are SGDLS and YYNGEE. The CDR3 DNA reads as TGTGCCAGCAGCGTAGCGGGGAACGCCTACAATGAGCAGTTCTTC. As protein: CASSVAGNAYNEQFF.

In its sample, this clonotype was seen a few times. This sequence joins TRBV5-1 and TRBJ1-5, with 8 bases matching TRBD1. The V gene's germline CDR1 is SGHRS and CDR2 YFSETQ. The CDR3 contains 18 residues. V trimming: 4 bases; J trimming: 4 bases; junction bases outside the gene matches: 16. The CDR3 nucleotides read TGCGCCAGCAGCCCATACTTTCCAGGACAGGGCACAAATCAGCCCCAGCATTTT. Its translation: CASSPYFPGQGTNQPQHF. Complete variable domain (other parts from reference TRBV5-1 and TRBJ1-5): KAGVTQTPRYLIKTRGQQVTLSCSPISGHRSVSWYQQTPGQGLQFLFEYFSETQRNKGNFPGRFSGRQFSNSRSEMNVSTLELGDSALYLCASSPYFPGQGTNQPQHFGDGTRLSIL.

This clonotype was seen many times. V and J are TRBV25-1 and TRBJ2-7; unclear D gene. Per the germline V gene, CDR1 is MGHDK and CDR2 is SYGVNS. CDR3 length equals 11 residues. V was trimmed by 2 bases and J by 4 bases, leaving 3 bases between them. CDR3 sequence reads: CASSEKYEQYF. As DNA, the CDR3 is TGTGCCAGCAGTGAAAAATACGAGCAGTACTTC.

This clonotype was picked up a small number of times. The chain has TRBV27 and TRBJ2-7; no clear D gene. Trimming stripped 4 bases from V and 1 base from J, with 11 bases between. The germline gives CDR1 MNHEY, CDR2 SMNVEV (reference sequence). The length of the CDR3 is 14 residues. The DNA of the CDR3 is TGTGCCAGCAGTTACCGGGTAGGTTCCTACGAGCAGTACTTC. It specifies CASSYRVGSYEQYF.

The table lists this clonotype with a few counts. The CDR3 coding sequence is TGTGCCAGCAGTGATTCCCGGAGTACCTACAATGAGCAGTTCTTC. Amino acids: CASSDSRSTYNEQFF. This chain connects TRBV2 to TRBJ2-1; D remains unclear. This CDR3 has 15 amino acids. Trimming took 3 bases from V and 2 from J, leaving 11 bases between them. Germline V gene sequence: CDR1 SNHLY, CDR2 FYNNEI.

This clonotype was found a few times. This chain uses TRBV19 with TRBJ2-3; D uncertain. Germline V gene sequence: CDR1 LNHDA, CDR2 SQIVND (reference sequence). V lost 1 base, J lost 3 bases, and 8 bases lay in between. The CDR3 has 14 residues. CDR3: CASSIAVVTDTQYF. CDR3 DNA: TGTGCCAGTAGTATAGCTGTCGTGACAGATACGCAGTATTTT.

This clonotype was recorded many times. V usage is TRBV6-1 and J usage is TRBJ1-2, with 10 bases that match TRBD1. Germline CDR1 reads MNHNS; CDR2 reads SASEGT. The CDR3 is 13 residues long. The junction had 8 bases not matched to a gene; V was cut back by 4 bases and J by 12 bases. Written as DNA, the CDR3 is TGTGCCAGCAGTGTGGGGGACAGGGGTGAGGACACCTTC. This sequence encodes CASSVGDRGEDTF.

This chain uses TRBV6-5 with TRBJ1-6; no reliable D call. CDR3 size: 13 residues. Germline V gene data show CDR1 as MNHEY and CDR2 as SVGAGI. V gave up 0 bases and J gave up 9 bases, with 6 bases separating them. CDR3 sequence reads: CASSYSNVSPLHF. CDR3 DNA sequence: TGTGCCAGCAGTTACTCGAATGTTTCACCCCTCCACTTT.

V is TRBV25-1 and J is TRBJ1-1, with a weak D call TRBD1 (5 bases). The CDR3 runs 13 residues. Trimming stripped 3 bases from V and 6 bases from J, with 11 bases between. Germline V gives CDR1 MGHDK, CDR2 SYGVNS. CDR3 sequence (DNA): TGTGCCAGCAGTGATCCCCGGGGCCCTGAAGCTTTCTTT. Its translation: CASSDPRGPEAFF.

This clonotype was counted a few times. V usage is TRBV24-1 and J usage is TRBJ2-1; D uncertain. V lost 1 base to trimming and J lost 10 bases, with 10 bases between them. CDR1 and CDR2 from the germline V gene are KGHDR and SFDVKD. The CDR3 sequence is 13 residues long. CDR3 nucleotide sequence: TGTGCCACCAGTGATTTTCCGGTCTTGGAGCAGTTCTTC. It yields the protein CATSDFPVLEQFF.

This clonotype was recorded many times. The rearrangement links TRBV12-3 or TRBV12-4 to TRBJ2-1, with D hard to call. The CDR3 is 13 amino acids. The V end was cut by 6 bases, the J end by 8 bases, with 14 bases between. The CDR3 bases are TGTGCCAGCAGCCCAGTGGGTGGCGATGAGCAGTTCTTC. Encoded protein: CASSPVGGDEQFF.

This clonotype was seen a handful of times. The J gene is TRBJ2-1, the V gene TRBV6-5; D could derive from TRBD1 or TRBD2 (5 bases each). The V and J ends lost 0 bases and 9 bases respectively, with 9 bases between them. Germline CDR1 is MNHEY and CDR2 is SVGAGI. The CDR3 is made up of 13 amino acids. The CDR3 DNA sequence: TGTGCCAGCAGTTACTCGAGGGGTGGTGAGCAGTTCTTC. Translation: CASSYSRGGEQFF.

This chain joins TRBV4-2 and TRBJ2-5; possible D gene TRBD1, 6 bases. Germline CDR1 reads LGHNA; CDR2 reads YNFKEQ. Trimming pared 3 bases from V and 10 bases from J, leaving 9 bases between. CDR3 size: 11 residues. The chain's CDR3 is CASSHPGVQYF. CDR3 coding DNA: TGTGCCAGCAGCCACCCAGGGGTCCAGTACTTC.

This clonotype came up a few times. The V and J genes are TRBV27 and TRBJ2-1; 7 bases fit TRBD1. Unmatched junction bases numbered 7, after V lost 7 bases and J lost 7 bases. Germline loops: CDR1 MNHEY, CDR2 SMNVEV (reference sequence). This CDR3 is built from 13 residues. Here the CDR3 reads CASIRTGFNEQFF. Written as DNA, the CDR3 is TGTGCCAGCATTCGGACAGGCTTTAATGAGCAGTTCTTC.

This clonotype was seen a handful of times. The chain links TRBV10-2 to TRBJ2-2; 14 bases map to TRBD2. This CDR3 spans 17 amino acids. CDR1 and CDR2 from the germline V gene are WSHSY and SAAADI. V lost 8 bases to trimming and J lost 0 bases; unmatched junction nucleotides: 5. The CDR3 region has the DNA TGCGCCAGCTGGGGACTAGCGGGGGAGTCGAACACCGGGGAGCTGTTTTTT. Protein product: CASWGLAGESNTGELFF.

To note about this clonotype: A much larger clone sits a single nucleotide away, making a read error possible. J is TRBJ2-3 and V is TRBV6-2 or TRBV6-3; a weak D match, TRBD2 (6 bases). This CDR3 region has 13 residues. The V gene's germline CDR1 is MNHEY and CDR2 SVGEGT. Trimming shortened V by 4 bases and J by 2 bases, and 7 bases separated the two germline ends. The CDR3 here is CASSWTNTDTQYF. The CDR3 DNA reads TGTGCCAGCAGTTGGACTAACACAGATACGCAGTATTTT.

In this sample, this clonotype turned up a few times. CDR3 protein: CASSLRLPGSGIGKETQYF. The CDR3 coding sequence is TGTGCCAGCAGTTTACGTCTACCGGGTAGCGGGATTGGGAAAGAGACCCAGTACTTC. The rearrangement joins TRBV12-3 or TRBV12-4 to TRBJ2-5, with 8 positions matching TRBD2. The trim removed 2 bases at V and 3 bases at J, leaving 17 bases unmatched. This CDR3 region has 19 residues.

In its sample, this clonotype was seen many times. The V gene is TRBV10-2, the J gene TRBJ1-1; D possibly corresponds to TRBD1 (5 bases). The V end lost 4 bases, the J end lost 7 bases, and 10 bases lay between the germline ends. Germline V gene sequence: CDR1 WSHSY, CDR2 SAAADI. The CDR3 contains 12 residues. CDR3 amino acids: CASSGGANEAFF. For the CDR3, the DNA is TGCGCCAGCAGTGGTGGGGCCAATGAAGCTTTCTTT.

This clonotype was counted a few times. This chain uses TRBV12-5 with TRBJ1-1; 10 bases align to TRBD1. V was clipped by 3 bases and J by 4 bases; unmatched bases: 5. CDR1 is LGHNT, CDR2 FRNRAP, per germline. The CDR3 is made up of 15 amino acids. The CDR3 DNA sequence: TGTGCTAGTGGTTTTTCAGGGGACAGGGGCACTGAAGCTTTCTTT. Translated, it gives CASGFSGDRGTEAFF.

The rearrangement joins TRBV2 to TRBJ1-2, with unresolved D. The CDR3 sequence is 15 residues long. Germline CDR1 reads SNHLY; CDR2 reads FYNNEI. Trimming shortened V by 3 bases and J by 2 bases, and 13 bases separated the two germline ends. This chain's CDR3 is CASSDPEWVNYGYTF. The DNA for the CDR3 is TGTGCCAGCAGTGACCCTGAATGGGTCAACTATGGCTACACCTTC. Based on the CDR3 plus reference TRBV2 and TRBJ1-2, the full variable domain is EPEVTQTPSHQVTQMGQEVILRCVPISNHLYFYWYRQILGQKVEFLVSFYNNEISEKSEIFDDQFSVERPDGSNFTLKIRSTKLEDSAMYFCASSDPEWVNYGYTFGSGTRLTVV.